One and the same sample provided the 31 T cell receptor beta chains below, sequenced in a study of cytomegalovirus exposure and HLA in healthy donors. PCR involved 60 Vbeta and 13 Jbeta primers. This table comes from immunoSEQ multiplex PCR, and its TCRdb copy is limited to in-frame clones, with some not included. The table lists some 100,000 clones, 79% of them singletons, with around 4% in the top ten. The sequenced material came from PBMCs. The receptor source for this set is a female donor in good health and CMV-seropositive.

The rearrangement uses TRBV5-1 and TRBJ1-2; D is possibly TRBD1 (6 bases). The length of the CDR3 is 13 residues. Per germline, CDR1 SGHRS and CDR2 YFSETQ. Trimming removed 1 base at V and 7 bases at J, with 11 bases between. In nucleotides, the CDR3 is TGCGCCAGCAGCTTGACAGGGACGGGTGGCTACACCTTC. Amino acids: CASSLTGTGGYTF.

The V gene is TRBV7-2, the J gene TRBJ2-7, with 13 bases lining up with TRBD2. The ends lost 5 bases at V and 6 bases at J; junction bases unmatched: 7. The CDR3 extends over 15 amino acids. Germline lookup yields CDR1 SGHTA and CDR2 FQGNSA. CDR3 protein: CASSQRLAGGSEQYF. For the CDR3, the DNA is TGTGCCAGCAGCCAACGACTAGCGGGGGGAAGCGAGCAGTACTTC.

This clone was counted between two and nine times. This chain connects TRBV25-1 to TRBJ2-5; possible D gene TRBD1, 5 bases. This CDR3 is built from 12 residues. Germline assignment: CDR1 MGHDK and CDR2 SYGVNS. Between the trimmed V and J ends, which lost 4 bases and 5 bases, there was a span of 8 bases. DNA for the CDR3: TGTGCCAGCAGTGCAGGGCCGGAGACCCAGTACTTC. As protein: CASSAGPETQYF.

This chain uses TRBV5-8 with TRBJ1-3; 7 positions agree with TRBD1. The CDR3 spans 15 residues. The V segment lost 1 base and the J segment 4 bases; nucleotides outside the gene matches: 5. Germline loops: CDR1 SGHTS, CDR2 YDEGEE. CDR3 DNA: TGTGCCAGCAGCTTGTATCGGGACAGCGGAAACACCATATATTTT. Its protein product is CASSLYRDSGNTIYF. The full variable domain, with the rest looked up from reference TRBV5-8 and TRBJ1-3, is EAGVTQSPTHLIKTRGQQATLRCSPISGHTSVYWYQQALGLGLQFLLWYDEGEERNRGNFPPRFSGRQFPNYSSELNVNALELEDSALYLCASSLYRDSGNTIYFGEGSWLTVV.

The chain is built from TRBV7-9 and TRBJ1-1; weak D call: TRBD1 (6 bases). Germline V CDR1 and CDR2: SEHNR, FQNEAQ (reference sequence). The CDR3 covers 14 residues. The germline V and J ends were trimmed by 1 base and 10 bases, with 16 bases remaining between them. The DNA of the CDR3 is TGTGCCAGCAGCTTAGAGGGCAGGGGCCCAGGAGCTTTCTTT. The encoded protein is CASSLEGRGPGAFF.

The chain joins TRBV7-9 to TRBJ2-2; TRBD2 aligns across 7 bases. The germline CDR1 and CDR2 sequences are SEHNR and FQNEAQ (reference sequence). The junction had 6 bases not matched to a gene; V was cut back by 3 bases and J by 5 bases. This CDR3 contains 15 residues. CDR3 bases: TGTGCCAGCAGCTTCCGGGCGGGAGAAACCGGGGAGCTGTTTTTT. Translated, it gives CASSFRAGETGELFF.

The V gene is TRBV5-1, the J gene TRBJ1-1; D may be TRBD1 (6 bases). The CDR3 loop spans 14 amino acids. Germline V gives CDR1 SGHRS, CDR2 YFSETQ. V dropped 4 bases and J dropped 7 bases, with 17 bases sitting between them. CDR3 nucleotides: TGCGCCAGCAGCCCAGCCTGGGGGCCGGGTGAAGCTTTCTTT. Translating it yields CASSPAWGPGEAFF.

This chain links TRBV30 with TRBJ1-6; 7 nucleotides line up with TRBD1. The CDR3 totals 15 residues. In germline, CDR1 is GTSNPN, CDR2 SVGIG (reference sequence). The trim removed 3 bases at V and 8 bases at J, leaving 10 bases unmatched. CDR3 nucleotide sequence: TGTGCCTGGAGGGGACAGTTTCTATTTGATTCACCCCTCCACTTT. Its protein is CAWRGQFLFDSPLHF.

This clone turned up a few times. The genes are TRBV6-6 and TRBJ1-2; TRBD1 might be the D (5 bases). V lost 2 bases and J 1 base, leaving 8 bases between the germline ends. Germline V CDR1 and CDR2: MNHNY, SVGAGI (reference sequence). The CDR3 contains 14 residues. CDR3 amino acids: CASSYGALNYGYTF. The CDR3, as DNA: TGTGCCAGCAGTTACGGGGCTCTTAACTATGGCTACACCTTC.

The CDR3 loop reads CASSIRETGNTIYF. The CDR3 coding sequence is TGTGCCAGTAGTATCCGGGAGACTGGAAACACCATATATTTT. The rearrangement links TRBV19 to TRBJ1-3; the D is unclear. The germline gives CDR1 LNHDA, CDR2 SQIVND (reference sequence). Between the trimmed V and J ends, which lost 3 bases and 2 bases, there was a span of 8 bases. The CDR3 runs 14 residues.

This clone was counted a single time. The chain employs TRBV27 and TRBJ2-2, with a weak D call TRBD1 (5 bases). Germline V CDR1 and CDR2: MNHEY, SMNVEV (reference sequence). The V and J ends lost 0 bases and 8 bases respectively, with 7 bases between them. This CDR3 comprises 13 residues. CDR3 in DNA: TGTGCCAGCAGTTTATCGAGACAGGGGGAGCTGTTTTTT. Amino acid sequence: CASSLSRQGELFF.

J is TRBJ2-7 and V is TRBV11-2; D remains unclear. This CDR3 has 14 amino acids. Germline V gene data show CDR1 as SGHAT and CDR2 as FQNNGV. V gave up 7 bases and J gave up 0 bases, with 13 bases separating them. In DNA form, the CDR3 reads TGTGCCAGCACCTTCCTCTCGAGCTCCTACGAGCAGTACTTC. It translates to CASTFLSSSYEQYF.

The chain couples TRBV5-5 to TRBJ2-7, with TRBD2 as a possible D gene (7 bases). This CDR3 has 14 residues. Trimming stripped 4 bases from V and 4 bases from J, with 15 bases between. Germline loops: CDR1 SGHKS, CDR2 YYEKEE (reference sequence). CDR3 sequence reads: CASSPSGTWYEQYF. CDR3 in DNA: TGTGCCAGCAGCCCCAGCGGGACATGGTACGAGCAGTACTTC.

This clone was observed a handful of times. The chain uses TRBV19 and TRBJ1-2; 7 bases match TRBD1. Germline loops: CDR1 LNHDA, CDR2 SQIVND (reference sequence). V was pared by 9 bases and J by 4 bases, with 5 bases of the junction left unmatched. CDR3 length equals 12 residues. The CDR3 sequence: CASLGGAYGYTF. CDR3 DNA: TGTGCCAGCTTAGGGGGCGCCTATGGCTACACCTTC.

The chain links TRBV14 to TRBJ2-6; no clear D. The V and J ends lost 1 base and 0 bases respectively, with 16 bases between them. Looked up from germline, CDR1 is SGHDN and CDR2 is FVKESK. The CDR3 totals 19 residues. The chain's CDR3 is CASSQVRPVAASGANVLTF. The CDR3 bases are TGTGCCAGCAGCCAAGTACGACCCGTGGCGGCCTCTGGGGCCAACGTCCTGACTTTC.

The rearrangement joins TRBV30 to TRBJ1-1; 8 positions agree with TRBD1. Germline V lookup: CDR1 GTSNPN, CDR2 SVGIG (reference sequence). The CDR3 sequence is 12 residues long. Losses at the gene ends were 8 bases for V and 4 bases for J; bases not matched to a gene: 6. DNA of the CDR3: TGTGCCGCCGACAGGGGATTCACTGAAGCTTTCTTT. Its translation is CAADRGFTEAFF.

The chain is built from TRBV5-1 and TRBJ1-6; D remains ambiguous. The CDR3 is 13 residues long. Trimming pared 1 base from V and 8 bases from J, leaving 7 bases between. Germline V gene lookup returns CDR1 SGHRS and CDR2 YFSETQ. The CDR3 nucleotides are TGCGCCAGCAGCTTGAAAGCTGATTCACCCCTCCACTTT. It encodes CASSLKADSPLHF.

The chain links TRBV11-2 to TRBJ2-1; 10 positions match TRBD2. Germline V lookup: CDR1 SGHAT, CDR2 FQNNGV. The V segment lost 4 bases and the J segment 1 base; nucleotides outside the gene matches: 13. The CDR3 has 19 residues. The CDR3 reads CASSSRGGSGRPSYNEQFF. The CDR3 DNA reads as TGTGCCAGCAGCTCTCGGGGGGGTAGCGGGAGGCCTTCCTACAATGAGCAGTTCTTC.

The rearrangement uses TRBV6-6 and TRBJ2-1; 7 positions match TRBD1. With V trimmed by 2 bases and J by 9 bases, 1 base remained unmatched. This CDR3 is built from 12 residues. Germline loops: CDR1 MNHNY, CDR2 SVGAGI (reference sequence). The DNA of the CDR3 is TGTGCCAGCAGTTACCAGGGGGTTGAGCAGTTCTTC. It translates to CASSYQGVEQFF.

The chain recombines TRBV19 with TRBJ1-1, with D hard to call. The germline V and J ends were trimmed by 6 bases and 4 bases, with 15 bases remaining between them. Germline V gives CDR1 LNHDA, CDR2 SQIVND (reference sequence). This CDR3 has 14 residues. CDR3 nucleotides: TGTGCCAGTAGCACCCAGGTGAGTGGCACTGAAGCTTTCTTT. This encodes CASSTQVSGTEAFF.

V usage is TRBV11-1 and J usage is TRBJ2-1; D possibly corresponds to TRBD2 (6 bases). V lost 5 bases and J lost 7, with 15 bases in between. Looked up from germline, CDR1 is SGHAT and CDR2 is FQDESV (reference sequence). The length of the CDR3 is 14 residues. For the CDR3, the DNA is TGTGCCAGCAGCGCGGGGCCTAGGGAGAATGAGCAGTTCTTC. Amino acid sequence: CASSAGPRENEQFF. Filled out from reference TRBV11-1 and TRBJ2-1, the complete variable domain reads EAEVAQSPRYKITEKSQAVAFWCDPISGHATLYWYRQILGQGPELLVQFQDESVVDDSQLPKDRFSAERLKGVDSTLKIQPAELGDSAMYLCASSAGPRENEQFFGPGTRLTVL.

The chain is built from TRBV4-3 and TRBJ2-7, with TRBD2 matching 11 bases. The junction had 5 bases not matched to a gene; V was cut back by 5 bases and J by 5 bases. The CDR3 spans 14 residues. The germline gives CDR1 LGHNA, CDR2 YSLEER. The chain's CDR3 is CASSTTSGGDEQYF. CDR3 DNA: TGCGCCAGCAGCACAACTAGCGGGGGCGACGAGCAGTACTTC.

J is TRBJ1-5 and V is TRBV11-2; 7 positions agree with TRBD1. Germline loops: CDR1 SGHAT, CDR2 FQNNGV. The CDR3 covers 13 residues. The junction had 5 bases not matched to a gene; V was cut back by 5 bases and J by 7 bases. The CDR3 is CASSRQGGQPQHF. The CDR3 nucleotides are TGTGCCAGCAGCCGACAGGGCGGCCAGCCCCAGCATTTT.

The CDR3 DNA reads TGTGCCAGCAGGGCCTCGGGACAGGGTTACGAGCAGTACTTC. Protein sequence: CASRASGQGYEQYF. The chain has TRBV6-5 and TRBJ2-7; 9 nucleotides align to TRBD1. The CDR3 length is 14 residues. V shed 6 bases and J 4 bases; nucleotides not matched to a gene: 7. CDR1 is MNHEY and CDR2 is SVGAGI in the germline V gene.

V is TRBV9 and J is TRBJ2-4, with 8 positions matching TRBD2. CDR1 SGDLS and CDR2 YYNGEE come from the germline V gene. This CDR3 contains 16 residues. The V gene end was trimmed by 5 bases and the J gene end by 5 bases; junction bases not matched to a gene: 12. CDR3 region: CASSLGVGGGQNIQYF. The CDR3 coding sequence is TGTGCCAGCAGTCTCGGGGTTGGCGGGGGGCAAAACATTCAGTACTTC.

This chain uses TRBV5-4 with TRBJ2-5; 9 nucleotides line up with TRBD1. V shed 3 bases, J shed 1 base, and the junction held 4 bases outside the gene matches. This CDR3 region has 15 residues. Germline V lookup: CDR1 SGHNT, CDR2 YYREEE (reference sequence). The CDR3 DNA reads TGTGCCAGCAGCTCGGGGGACAGGGCCCAAGAGACCCAGTACTTC. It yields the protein CASSSGDRAQETQYF.

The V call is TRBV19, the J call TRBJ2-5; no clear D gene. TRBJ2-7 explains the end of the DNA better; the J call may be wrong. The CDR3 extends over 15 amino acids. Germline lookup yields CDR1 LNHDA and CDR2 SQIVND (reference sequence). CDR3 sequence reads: CASSRDSQVAYEQYF. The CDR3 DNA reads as TGTGCCAGTAGTAGAGACTCTCAAGTCGCCTACGAGCAGTACTTC.

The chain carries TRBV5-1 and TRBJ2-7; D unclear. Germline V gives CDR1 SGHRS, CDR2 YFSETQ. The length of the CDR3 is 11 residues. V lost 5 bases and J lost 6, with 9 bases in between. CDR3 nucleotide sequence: TGCGCCAGCAGTTACGGTCTCGAGCAGTACTTC. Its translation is CASSYGLEQYF.

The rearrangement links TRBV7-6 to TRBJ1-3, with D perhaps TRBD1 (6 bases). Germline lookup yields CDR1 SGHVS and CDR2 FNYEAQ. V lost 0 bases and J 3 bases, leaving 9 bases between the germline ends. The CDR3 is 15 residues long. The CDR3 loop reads CASSLAHRVGNTIYF. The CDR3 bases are TGTGCCAGCAGCTTAGCCCACAGGGTTGGAAACACCATATATTTT.

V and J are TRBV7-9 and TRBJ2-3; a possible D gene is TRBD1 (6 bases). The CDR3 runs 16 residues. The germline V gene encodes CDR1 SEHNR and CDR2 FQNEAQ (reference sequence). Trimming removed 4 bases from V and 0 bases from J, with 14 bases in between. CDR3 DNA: TGTGCCAGCAGCTCTTCCGGACAGCCTAGCACAGATACGCAGTATTTT. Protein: CASSSSGQPSTDTQYF.

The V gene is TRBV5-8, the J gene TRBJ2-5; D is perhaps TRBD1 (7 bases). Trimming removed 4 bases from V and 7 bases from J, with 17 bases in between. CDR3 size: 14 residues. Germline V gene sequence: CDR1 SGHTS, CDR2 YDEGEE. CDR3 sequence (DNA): TGTGCCAGCAGCGGGGGGACAGTAGTTGGGACCCAGTACTTC. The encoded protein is CASSGGTVVGTQYF.